This is a list of T cell receptor beta chains from one sample in a study of T cell responses to AZD1222 COVID-19 vaccine. TCRdb's copy holds only in-frame clones and misses some; the assay was immunoSEQ multiplex PCR. The table records 90,000 to 150,000 clones, about nine tenths of them present only once. The sample in question was peripheral blood, obtained on day 0 of AZD1222 vaccination. These receptors were obtained from an adult in good health. CDR3s include the opening cysteine and the closing phenylalanine or tryptophan. A D gene is named only where the DNA matches it firmly. Rows may omit the clone size; those that give it use once, few, many or a size class.

length: 16
size: NA
J: TRBJ2-7
D: TRBD1
V: TRBV6-5
DNA: TGTGCCAGCAGTTACTTCAACGAGGGACAGAACTACGAGCAGTACTTC
CDR3: CASSYFNEGQNYEQYF

length: 14
size: once
J: TRBJ1-1
D: NA
V: TRBV10-3
DNA: TGTGCCATCAGCCTCGACGGACAGAACACTGAAGCTTTCTTT
CDR3: CAISLDGQNTEAFF

length: 15
size: NA
J: TRBJ2-3
D: NA
V: TRBV4-3
DNA: TGCGCCAGCAGCCAAGATCCCAGGGCTACAGATACGCAGTATTTT
CDR3: CASSQDPRATDTQYF

length: 11
size: NA
J: TRBJ1-2
D: NA
V: TRBV12-3/TRBV12-4
DNA: TGTGCCAGCACTACGGGATATGGCTACACCTTC
CDR3: CASTTGYGYTF

length: 18
size: NA
J: TRBJ1-4
D: TRBD1
V: TRBV24-1
DNA: TGTGCCACCAGTCCCGGACAGGGGGCCCGTATCACTAATGAAAAACTGTTTTTT
CDR3: CATSPGQGARITNEKLFF

length: 15
size: NA
J: TRBJ1-1
D: NA
V: TRBV2
DNA: TGTGCCAGCAGTGAAGCGAGGGCAGGTTCCACTGAAGCTTTCTTT
CDR3: CASSEARAGSTEAFF

length: 13
size: NA
J: TRBJ2-7
D: NA
V: TRBV27
DNA: TGTGCCAGCAGTCCCCTAGCCCCCTACGAGCAGTACTTC
CDR3: CASSPLAPYEQYF

length: 14
size: NA
J: TRBJ1-2
D: NA
V: TRBV4-1
DNA: TGCGCCAGCAGCAAAATAGGGGGAAACTATGGCTACACCTTC
CDR3: CASSKIGGNYGYTF

length: 13
size: NA
J: TRBJ1-1
D: NA
V: TRBV11-2
DNA: TGTGCCAGCAGCTTAGGTGTGAACACTGAAGCTTTCTTT
CDR3: CASSLGVNTEAFF

length: 13
size: once
J: TRBJ1-3
D: NA
V: TRBV3-1/TRBV3-2
DNA: TGTGCCAGCAGCCAAATACAAGGAAACACCATATATTTT
CDR3: CASSQIQGNTIYF

length: 15
size: once
J: TRBJ1-1
D: NA
V: TRBV5-1
DNA: TGCGCCAGCAGCTTGGCCGGGGGTCCGAACACTGAAGCTTTCTTT
CDR3: CASSLAGGPNTEAFF

length: 14
size: NA
J: TRBJ2-3
D: NA
V: TRBV6-4
DNA: TGTGCCAGCAGTGAGGCAGGGGAAGTAGATACGCAGTATTTT
CDR3: CASSEAGEVDTQYF

length: 13
size: NA
J: TRBJ1-1
D: NA
V: TRBV3-1/TRBV3-2
DNA: TGTGCCAGCAGCCAAGACAGGGGATTTGAAGCTTTCTTT
CDR3: CASSQDRGFEAFF